The clone carrying this T cell receptor beta chain was seen once. Antigen specificity is unknown. Original processing methods: Without quality scores, immunoSEQ junctional reads could not be filtered like full-length reads. Libraries were prepared by immunoSEQ multiplex PCR; TCRdb keeps only in-frame clonotypes and omits some of them. D and trimming come from the DNA, and the V and J calls and clone size come from that table. The sample consists of around 2.1 million clones, 95% of them appearing once. The record originates from a study of shared clonotypes between healthy human individuals. Study summary: The plates for each donor numbered three CD4 naive, three CD4 memory, two CD8 naive and one CD8 memory. Overall study findings and caveats: Among the subsets, naive ones generally showed larger estimated richness than memory ones.

Germline V gives CDR1 SGHTA, CDR2 FQGNSA. Trimming shortened V by 5 bases and J by 5 bases, and 4 bases separated the two germline ends. The CDR3 length is 11 residues. The receptor comes from a man aged 18-30 years in good health. Specimen: naive CD4+ T cells sorted from blood. Documented subset: CD45RA+ positively selected. The chain has TRBV7-2 and TRBJ2-1; D ambiguous. In nucleotides, the CDR3 is TGTGCCAGCAGCCGGAACAATGAGCAGTTCTTC. Protein: CASSRNNEQFF.